Here is one T cell receptor beta chain with its context. This receptor's antigen is unknown. No base qualities exist here, and no much larger clone lies one base off it. Library generation was performed with PCR. The sample was run on an Illumina HiSeq 4000. Bulk TCR libraries were prepared as previously described, using TCR primers listed in Table S5. Total RNA was purified with the Qiagen AllPrep DNA/RNA kit. Before analysis, reads from multiple sequencing runs of one library were combined. The study's own analysis went as follows. Reads were retained only if the reads had an exact TCR constant sequence, and the retained reads were trimmed to 150 nt and grouped according to their 12-nt molecular barcodes. Reads in each barcode group were sub-clustered using a 15% Levenshtein threshold, and a quality-weighted consensus sequence was built for each RNA molecule. Non-functional sequences were filtered out, along with any lower-count sequence sitting one edit away from another sequence. Based on a fit of two negative binomial distributions, barcode sub-clusters having less than 20% of the maximum read count were discarded. The public sequencing data were trimmed at Q25 with fastp and processed into clonotypes with MiXCR by TCRdb, which kept only in-frame beta chains. Every distinct CDR3 protein forms one entry, paired with its most common genes and DNA. The V and J calls shown here were made by TCRdb, not taken from the authors' results. The sample data list roughly 10,000 distinct CDR3 sequences, and roughly a fifth of these were observed just once. The leading ten clones occupy approximately 1.7% of the sample.

Naive CD8 T cell libraries were made from around 18,000 to 910,000 sorted cells using 10%, 30% or 50% of purified RNA. On a BD FACSAria II, naive CD8 T cells were FACS-sorted as CD8+CD4-CCR7+CD45RA+ and collected into RLT Plus buffer. Detection sensitivity was tested by spiking Jurkat RNA equal to around 11 TCR copies' worth into samples containing 20,000-1,000,000 naive CD8 T cells. CD8 T cells were enriched using RosetteSep CD8+ T Cell Enrichment Cocktail and Ficoll-Paque, and the enriched cells then underwent ACK red cell lysis. The data originate from a study of molecular identifiers for immune sequencing clone quantification (dated by TCRdb to the late 2010s). Regarding the research as a whole: For a replicate experiment, RNA from roughly 18,000 or 92,000 naive CD8 T cells was divided into five aliquots, and four of the five aliquots were sequenced. The study was a methods study using CD8 T cells to benchmark molecular-identifier clustering-based TCR repertoire sequencing (MIDCIRS) and TCR RNA copy counting.

Points the paper makes about the study in general: When barcode sub-clustering was not used, chimeric consensus sequences inflated TCR diversity, with chimeras reaching as high as 47%. The naive libraries included spiked-in Jurkat TCR RNA (around 10 copies' worth), and this RNA is not part of the donor repertoire. Even against a background of one million naive CD8 T cells, spiked-in Jurkat TCR RNA amounting to a single cell's worth was reported to be detectable. In CMV-specific effector cells, clones with more than 20 RNA copies accounted for over 97% of molecules, whereas in naive cells such clones accounted for under 1%. Modeling estimated about three recovered TCR RNA copies per cell, compared with 9.5 to 10 by digital PCR, which implies about 30% capture efficiency. The sizes of highly expanded clones could end up underestimated when identical TCR molecules share a barcode.

Input material: naive CD8+ T cells from blood, with Jurkat cell RNA spiked in. The cell subset or site label here, explained by the study, means: FACS-sorted CD8+CD4-CCR7+CD45RA+ naive T cells. This clonotype was obtained from a human donor in good health. Some libraries in this study had Jurkat cell RNA spiked in.

CDR3 sequence: CASSLSNSNQPQHF. The DNA sequence is TGTGCCAGCAGCTTAAGCAATAGCAATCAGCCCCAGCATTTT. The sequence joins TRBV5-6 to TRBJ1-5; no D gene call is confident. The cysteine opens and the phenylalanine closes a CDR3 of 14 amino acids. Kept here is only the CDR3 DNA, which spans 42 bases and is read in frame from base 1. The V end loses 2 bases and the J end loses 0 bases, and a stretch of 6 bases separates them. The germline V gene gives CDR1 as SGHDT and CDR2 as YYEEEE.